The 22 T cell receptor beta chains below come from one sample, sequenced in a study of blood T cell repertoires in COVID-19. Produced via immunoSEQ multiplex PCR; TCRdb's table is partial and in-frame only. The data show some 100,000 clones, 89% seen once. Sequencing was done on a sample of peripheral blood. The receptors were sampled from a woman in her 70s with acute or convalescent COVID-19.

V usage is TRBV7-9 and J usage is TRBJ1-6, with unresolved D. Germline assignment: CDR1 SEHNR and CDR2 FQNEAQ (reference sequence). The V end was cut by 2 bases, the J end by 0 bases, with 5 bases between. This CDR3 has 15 residues. CDR3 in amino acids: CASSLPSSYNSPLHF. DNA of the CDR3: TGTGCCAGCAGCTTACCGAGCTCCTATAATTCACCCCTCCACTTT.

V gene TRBV28 combines with J gene TRBJ1-1, with D possibly TRBD1 on 5 matching bases. The germline CDR1 and CDR2 sequences are MDHEN and SYDVKM. The CDR3 is 12 amino acids. V lost 4 bases to trimming and J lost 6 bases, with 9 bases between them. CDR3 residues: CASSSGKPEAFF. The DNA for the CDR3 is TGTGCCAGCAGTTCAGGGAAGCCTGAAGCTTTCTTT.

The chain carries TRBV10-1 and TRBJ2-7; 10 bases are a match to TRBD2. Germline CDR1 reads WNHNN; CDR2 reads SYGVQD (reference sequence). The CDR3 spans 14 residues. V shed 2 bases and J 4 bases; nucleotides not matched to a gene: 2. In nucleotides, the CDR3 is TGCGCCAGCAGTGAGGAACTAGCGGGATACGAGCAGTACTTC. Residues: CASSEELAGYEQYF.

The rearrangement uses TRBV11-2 and TRBJ2-5; 8 bases fit TRBD1. The CDR3 extends over 16 amino acids. Germline CDR1 SGHAT, CDR2 FQNNGV. Trimming at V came to 5 bases and at J to 4 bases, leaving 12 bases not matched to a gene. The CDR3 protein is CASSTRQGFLLETQYF. The CDR3 nucleotides are TGTGCCAGCAGCACCCGACAGGGGTTTTTACTAGAGACCCAGTACTTC.

The chain carries TRBV28 and TRBJ1-3; D gene ambiguous. The CDR3 is 14 amino acids. CDR1 is MDHEN and CDR2 is SYDVKM in the germline V gene. V lost 3 bases to trimming and J lost 0 bases, with 6 bases between them. CDR3 in amino acids: CASSFVSSGNTIYF. CDR3 bases: TGTGCCAGCAGTTTTGTGAGCTCTGGAAACACCATATATTTT.

The chain combines TRBV4-1 with TRBJ1-5; no firm D call. Germline loops: CDR1 MGHRA, CDR2 YSYEKL. The CDR3 extends over 17 amino acids. V lost 0 bases, J lost 0 bases, and 12 bases lay in between. This chain's CDR3 is CASSQDIGVLSNQPQHF. CDR3 coding DNA: TGCGCCAGCAGCCAAGATATCGGGGTCCTTAGCAATCAGCCCCAGCATTTT.

The chain links TRBV2 to TRBJ1-6; 7 bases line up with TRBD1. The CDR3 spans 14 residues. CDR1 and CDR2 (germline): SNHLY, FYNNEI. V was clipped by 6 bases and J by 7 bases; unmatched bases: 6. The CDR3 reads CASRPTGPNSPLHF. CDR3 coding DNA: TGTGCCAGCAGGCCGACAGGGCCAAATTCACCCCTCCACTTT.

The chain employs TRBV5-6 and TRBJ2-1; 8 bases agree with TRBD2. CDR3 length: 12 residues. Germline CDR1 and CDR2: SGHDT and YYEEEE. V lost 4 bases to trimming and J lost 15 bases; unmatched junction nucleotides: 9. The CDR3 DNA follows: TGTGCCAGCAGCCGGGAGGGGGGACTGATGTTCTTC. Translated, it gives CASSREGGLMFF.

The chain carries TRBV12-2 and TRBJ2-5; the table's D call, TRBD2, was not checked against the DNA. TRBV12-2 is classified as a pseudogene. The CDR3 length is 18 residues. CDR3 nucleotide sequence: TGTGCAAGTCGCTTAGCTCGGTTATCGGCGGGGGGACAAGAGACCCAGTACTTC. It specifies CASRLARLSAGGQETQYF.

The chain uses TRBV28 and TRBJ1-6, with a tentative D call TRBD1 (5 bases). Germline V gene data show CDR1 as MDHEN and CDR2 as SYDVKM. The V end lost 6 bases, the J end lost 2 bases, and 11 bases lay between the germline ends. This CDR3 is built from 15 residues. As DNA, the CDR3 is TGTGCCAGCAGCGGGGGGACGGCCTATAATTCACCCCTCCACTTT. Its translation is CASSGGTAYNSPLHF.

This chain connects TRBV24-1 to TRBJ2-2, with D tentatively TRBD1 (5 bases). Trimming removed 5 bases from V and 4 bases from J, with 13 bases in between. Germline V gene lookup returns CDR1 KGHDR and CDR2 SFDVKD. The CDR3 has 15 residues. CDR3 in amino acids: CATSGQGSGTGELFF. DNA for the CDR3: TGTGCCACCAGTGGGCAGGGATCGGGCACCGGGGAGCTGTTTTTT.

This chain links TRBV6-5 with TRBJ1-1, with D unresolved. Trimming took off 0 bases at V and 2 bases at J, with 7 bases between the two ends. The CDR3 is 14 residues long. The germline CDR1 and CDR2 sequences are MNHEY and SVGAGI. DNA for the CDR3: TGTGCCAGCAGTTACTCGGTCCTAAACACTGAAGCTTTCTTT. As protein: CASSYSVLNTEAFF.

This chain uses TRBV1 with TRBJ2-5; the table calls TRBD2, which could not be checked here. TRBV1 is listed as a pseudogene. The CDR3 extends over 16 amino acids. CDR3 loop: CTSSQDRPSQQETQYF. DNA of the CDR3: TGCACCAGCAGCCAAGATCGGCCTAGCCAACAAGAGACCCAGTACTTC.

The chain joins TRBV7-9 to TRBJ1-2; D might be TRBD1 (5 bases). The CDR3 is made up of 15 amino acids. The ends were cut back, 7 bases at V and 0 bases at J, with 15 bases in the middle. CDR1 is SEHNR, CDR2 FQNEAQ, per germline (reference sequence). The CDR3 region has the DNA TGTGCCAGCACCACTATCAGGGAAGCTAACTATGGCTACACCTTC. This translates into CASTTIREANYGYTF.

The rearrangement uses TRBV3-1 (or the pseudogene TRBV3-2) and TRBJ2-2, with 7 bases identical to TRBD2. The CDR3 is 14 amino acids. Germline V gene lookup returns CDR1 LGHDT and CDR2 YNNKEL (reference sequence). Trimming cost V 8 bases and J 5 bases; bases outside gene matches: 8. CDR3 nucleotides: TGTGCCAGCGGGGGAGGGTTGGGAACCGGGGAGCTGTTTTTT. Its translation is CASGGGLGTGELFF.

The V call is TRBV3-1 (or the pseudogene TRBV3-2), the J call TRBJ1-5, with 8 bases aligning to TRBD1. Germline assignment: CDR1 LGHDT and CDR2 YNNKEL (reference sequence). V trimming: 4 bases; J trimming: 4 bases; junction bases outside the gene matches: 3. The CDR3 contains 14 residues. Written as DNA, the CDR3 is TGTGCCAGCAGCCTAGGGACAGGAAATCAGCCCCAGCATTTT. Its translation: CASSLGTGNQPQHF.

The chain carries TRBV18 and TRBJ2-7, with 9 bases that match TRBD1. The CDR3 contains 15 residues. With V trimmed by 6 bases and J by 0 bases, 6 bases remained unmatched. CDR1 is KGHSH, CDR2 LQKENI, per germline. CDR3 coding DNA: TGTGCCAGCTCGCCCGGGACAGGGCCCTCCTACGAGCAGTACGTC. Its protein product is CASSPGTGPSYEQYV.

The chain joins TRBV9 to TRBJ1-2; D unresolved. This CDR3 is 14 amino acids long. The germline V and J ends were trimmed by 4 bases and 5 bases, with 15 bases remaining between them. CDR1 is SGDLS, CDR2 YYNGEE, per germline. CDR3 sequence (DNA): TGTGCCAGCAGCTCTGTCTCCAGGACTTATGGCTACACCTTC. Translated, it gives CASSSVSRTYGYTF.

V is TRBV7-2 and J is TRBJ2-1; 8 bases align to TRBD2. The length of the CDR3 is 16 residues. J gave up 1 base and V 5 bases, and 7 bases lay outside the gene matches. Germline V CDR1 and CDR2: SGHTA, FQGNSA. DNA of the CDR3: TGTGCCAGCAGCCGCGGGGGGATGGGGTCCTACAATGAGCAGTTCTTC. Protein product: CASSRGGMGSYNEQFF.

This chain connects TRBV5-5 to TRBJ1-5, with D maybe TRBD1 (6 bases). Trimming removed 3 bases at V and 0 bases at J, with 13 bases between. CDR1 is SGHKS, CDR2 YYEKEE, per germline (reference sequence). The CDR3 contains 16 residues. The CDR3 coding sequence is TGTGCCAGCAGCTCTGCAGGGGCTGCTAGCAATCAGCCCCAGCATTTT. Translation: CASSSAGAASNQPQHF.

Note on this clone: One end of the junction fails to match germline, which may point to a read error. The V and J genes are TRBV3-1 (or the pseudogene TRBV3-2) and TRBJ1-1; the D gene is possibly TRBD1 (5 bases). CDR3 size: 13 residues. Germline loops: CDR1 LGHDT, CDR2 YNNKEL (reference sequence). The CDR3 DNA follows: TGTGCCAGCAGCCAGACAGATCAACAACAAAGTCTCTTT. It encodes CASSQTDQQQSLF.

The rearrangement uses TRBV5-1 and TRBJ2-1, with TRBD2 matching 9 bases. There are 16 residues in the CDR3. V dropped 4 bases and J dropped 5; count of bases not matched to a gene: 10. Germline values: CDR1 SGHRS, CDR2 YFSETQ. The CDR3 here is CASSPGGTSRDNEQFF. CDR3 nucleotides: TGCGCCAGCAGCCCGGGGGGGACTAGCAGAGACAATGAGCAGTTCTTC.